Included here is one TCR beta chain sequence, with context. Its antigen is not identified. This entry is derived from a study of graft-versus-host responses after intestinal transplantation. General study findings and limits: Circulating GvH clone levels at their peak were associated with HvG declines (early post-transplant).

Profiled with immunoSEQ multiplex PCR; TCRdb holds only in-frame clones, not every one. This sample yields about 39,000 clones, of which 90% to 95% are seen a single time; around 0.2% belongs to the top ten. The specimen comprised unstimulated CD8+ T cells sorted from spleen or lymph node cells, sampled before transplant. This sequence originates from a human donor who was the organ donor for an intestinal transplant.

For the CDR3, the DNA is TGTGCCAGCAGCACCAGGGGTAGTGAAAAACTGTTTTTT. This gives the protein CASSTRGSEKLFF. The V call is TRBV13, the J call TRBJ1-4; a weak D match, TRBD1 (6 bases). V lost 5 bases and J lost 7, with 11 bases in between. There are 13 residues in the CDR3. Germline loops: CDR1 PRHDT, CDR2 FYEKMQ (reference sequence).